What follows are 4 T cell receptor beta chains derived from one specimen sequenced in a study of blood T cell repertoires in COVID-19. The table came from immunoSEQ multiplex PCR; TCRdb's copy has only in-frame clones and leaves some out. The repertoire holds more than 150,000 clones, with around 80% as singletons. The specimen was PBMCs or T cells enriched from blood (not recorded which). The source is a man aged 55-75 years who had been exposed to COVID-19.

The rearrangement links TRBV28 to TRBJ2-6, with unresolved D. Trimming pared 0 bases from V and 1 base from J, leaving 10 bases between. Germline-derived CDR1 and CDR2 are MDHEN and SYDVKM. The CDR3 contains 17 residues. The CDR3 sequence: CASSLWGSTSGANVLTF. CDR3 in DNA: TGTGCCAGCAGTTTATGGGGCAGTACGTCTGGGGCCAACGTCCTGACTTTC. Based on the CDR3 plus reference TRBV28 and TRBJ2-6, the full variable domain is DVKVTQSSRYLVKRTGEKVFLECVQDMDHENMFWYRQDPGLGLRLIYFSYDVKMKEKGDIPEGYSVSREKKERFSLILESASTNQTSMYLCASSLWGSTSGANVLTFGAGSRLTVL.

The rearrangement links TRBV5-4 to TRBJ2-1; TRBD2 matches at 11 bases. Trimming at V came to 3 bases and at J to 0 bases, leaving 11 bases not matched to a gene. The germline CDR1 and CDR2 sequences are SGHNT and YYREEE (reference sequence). The length of the CDR3 is 19 residues. The CDR3 bases are TGTGCCAGCAGCTCCCCCGGGACTAGCGGAACGAGCTCCTACAATGAGCAGTTCTTC. It is translated as CASSSPGTSGTSSYNEQFF.

The chain couples TRBV9 to TRBJ1-6; TRBD1 matches 8 bases. In germline, CDR1 is SGDLS, CDR2 YYNGEE. J lost 9 bases, V lost 0 bases, and 5 bases had no gene match. The CDR3 extends over 15 amino acids. CDR3: CASSVDDRGSSPLHF. CDR3 nucleotides: TGTGCCAGCAGCGTAGATGACAGGGGTAGTTCACCCCTCCACTTT.

The chain carries TRBV20-1 and TRBJ1-5, with 10 bases identical to TRBD1. In germline, CDR1 is DFQATT, CDR2 SNEGSKA (reference sequence). The V and J ends lost 3 bases and 3 bases, in that order; junction bases with no gene match: 17. The CDR3 is 19 amino acids. Here the CDR3 DNA reads TGCAGTGCTAGTACAGACCGGGACAGGGGATCGAGGGCCAATCAGCCCCAGCATTTT. Protein product: CSASTDRDRGSRANQPQHF.